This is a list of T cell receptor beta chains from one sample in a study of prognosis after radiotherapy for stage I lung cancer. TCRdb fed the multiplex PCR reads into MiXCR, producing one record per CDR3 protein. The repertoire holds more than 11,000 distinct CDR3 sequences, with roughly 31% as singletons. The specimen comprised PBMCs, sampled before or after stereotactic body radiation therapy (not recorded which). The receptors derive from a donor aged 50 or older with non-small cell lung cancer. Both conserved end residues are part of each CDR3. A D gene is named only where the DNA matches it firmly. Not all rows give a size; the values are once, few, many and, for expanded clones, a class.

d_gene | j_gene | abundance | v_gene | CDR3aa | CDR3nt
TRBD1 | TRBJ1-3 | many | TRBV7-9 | CASSDRQGGDRRNTIYF | TGTGCCAGCAGCGACAGACAGGGGGGTGATCGTAGGAACACCATATATTTT
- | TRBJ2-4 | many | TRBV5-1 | CASSFGGDPAHKAKNIQYF | TGCGCCAGCAGCTTTGGGGGAGACCCCGCCCACAAAGCCAAAAACATTCAGTACTTC
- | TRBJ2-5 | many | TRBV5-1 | CASSTRRGEETQYF | TGCGCCAGCAGCACGCGAAGAGGGGAAGAGACCCAGTACTTC
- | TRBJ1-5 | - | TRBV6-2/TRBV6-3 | CASRVADTREGFQPQHF | TGTGCCAGCAGAGTAGCCGACACGAGGGAAGGGTTCCAGCCCCAGCATTTT
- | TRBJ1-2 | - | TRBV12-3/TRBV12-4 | CSSSLAGYGYTF | TGTTCCAGCAGTTTAGCTGGGTATGGCTACACCTTC
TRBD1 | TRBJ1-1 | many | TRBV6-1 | CASLEQGRNTEAFF | TGTGCCAGCCTAGAACAGGGGAGGAACACTGAAGCTTTCTTT
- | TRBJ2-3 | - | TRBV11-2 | CANSYRTASTDTQYF | TGTGCCAACAGCTACCGGACAGCTAGCACAGATACGCAGTATTTT
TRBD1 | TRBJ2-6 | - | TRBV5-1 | CSSSFMTGGSSGANVLTF | TGCTCCAGCAGCTTTATGACAGGGGGATCCTCTGGGGCCAACGTCCTGACTTTC
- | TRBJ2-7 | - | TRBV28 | CASTNSGTNLGQYF | TGTGCCAGCACGAACTCCGGGACCAACCTCGGGCAGTACTTC
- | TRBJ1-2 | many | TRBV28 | CASTITGDGYTF | TGTGCCAGCACCATCACCGGGGATGGCTACACCTTC
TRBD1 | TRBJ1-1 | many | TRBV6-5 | CASSYGQGSTEAFF | TGTGCCAGCAGTTACGGACAGGGATCCACTGAAGCTTTCTTT
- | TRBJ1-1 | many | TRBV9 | CASSVTGLNTEAFF | TGTGCCAGCAGCGTAACAGGCCTGAACACTGAAGCTTTCTTT
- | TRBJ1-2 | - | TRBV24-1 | CDTSDGGGYGYIF | TGTGACACCAGTGATGGAGGTGGGTATGGCTACATCTTC
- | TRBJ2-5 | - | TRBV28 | CASGKGGREDQETKYF | TGTGCCTCCGGGAAAGGGGGACGGGAGGACCAAGAGACCAAGTACTTC
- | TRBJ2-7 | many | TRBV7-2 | CASSLMHRYEQYF | TGTGCCAGCAGCTTAATGCACCGCTACGAGCAGTACTTC
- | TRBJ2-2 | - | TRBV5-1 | CASSMRTNRGLYTGELFF | TGCGCCAGCAGCATGAGGACGAACAGGGGACTTTACACCGGGGAGCTGTTTTTT
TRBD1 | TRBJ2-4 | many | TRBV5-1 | CASSLATGTGGNIQYF | TGCGCCAGCAGCTTGGCTACCGGGACAGGGGGGAACATTCAGTACTTC
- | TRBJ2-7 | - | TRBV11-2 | CASSSLRVREQYF | TGTGCCAGTAGCTCACTCAGGGTAAGGGAGCAGTACTTC
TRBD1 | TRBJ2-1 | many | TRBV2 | CASSYMTGVDEQFF | TGTGCCAGCAGTTACATGACAGGGGTCGATGAGCAGTTCTTC
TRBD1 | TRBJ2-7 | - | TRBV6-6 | CASSYSMGDRIFEQYF | TGTGCCAGCAGTTACTCGATGGGGGACAGGATCTTCGAGCAGTACTTC
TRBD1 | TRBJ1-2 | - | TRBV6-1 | CASSEVRGTGALHGYTF | TGTGCCAGCAGTGAAGTTAGAGGGACAGGGGCCCTACATGGATACACCTTC
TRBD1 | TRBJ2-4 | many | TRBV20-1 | CSAADRGRNIQYF | TGCAGTGCGGCGGACAGGGGGCGGAACATTCAGTACTTC
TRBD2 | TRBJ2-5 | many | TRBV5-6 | CASSLFPLAASQETQYF | TGTGCCAGCAGCCTATTCCCCCTAGCGGCCTCGCAAGAGACCCAGTACTTC
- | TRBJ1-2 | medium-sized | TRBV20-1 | CSAGDYGYTF | TGCAGTGCTGGGGACTATGGCTACACCTTC
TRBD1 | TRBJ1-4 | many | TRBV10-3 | CAISRDRAGEKLFF | TGTGCCATCAGTCGGGACAGGGCGGGTGAAAAACTGTTTTTT
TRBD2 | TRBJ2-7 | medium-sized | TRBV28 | CASTGVTSGIDEQYF | TGTGCCAGCACAGGGGTTACTAGCGGGATCGACGAGCAGTACTTC
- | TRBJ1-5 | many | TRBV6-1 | CASSIRGNQPQHF | TGTGCCAGCAGTATCCGGGGCAATCAGCCCCAGCATTTT
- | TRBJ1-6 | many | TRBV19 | CASATGGYYNSPLHF | TGTGCCAGCGCAACAGGCGGCTACTATAATTCACCCCTCCACTTT